This T cell receptor beta chain was observed in a study of vaccination and CD4 T cells after COVID-19. With the Oncomine TCR Beta short-read assay, DNA from cultured CD4+ T cells was sequenced. Each CDR3 protein gets one entry after TCRdb re-called the PCR reads with MiXCR. The table includes approximately 24,000 distinct CDR3 sequences, 25% to 35% detected once. The CDR3 is 15 amino acids. With 5 bases removed from V and 4 bases from J, the gap between germline ends came to 18 bases. Germline CDR1 and CDR2: DFQATT and SNEGSKA (reference sequence). As regards this clonotype: Its antigen is as yet unknown.

Documented time point: late sampling 161 to 241 days after vaccination in a few convalescent patients. Described treatment: roughly 10-day PBMC culture with coronavirus spike peptide pools or control peptides (ViraFEST assay). Sequencing used CD4+ T cells from blood, cultured in vitro, obtained about 7 months after SARS-CoV-2 vaccination. The chain joins TRBV20-1 to TRBJ1-5; D perhaps matches TRBD1 (6 bases). The clonotype was recovered from a human donor who had recovered from COVID-19. The CDR3 spells CSAPGRGAPNQPQHF. In DNA form, the CDR3 reads TGCAGTGCTCCAGGACGGGGGGCCCCTAATCAGCCCCAGCATTTT.